This entry describes one T cell receptor beta chain. Its target is unknown. The data were obtained in a study of response to subunit inactivated influenza vaccine. Germline assignment: CDR1 KGHSH and CDR2 LQKENI. The ends lost 0 bases at V and 3 bases at J; junction bases unmatched: 6. The CDR3 length is 16 residues. TCRdb independently ran MiXCR on the RT-PCR reads; one entry per CDR3 protein. The data contain fewer than 250,000 distinct CDR3 sequences, about 15% of them singletons. General study findings and limits: It was suggested by the authors that few new T cells are recruited by each seasonal influenza vaccination.

The chain carries TRBV18 and TRBJ2-7; 9 bases map to TRBD1. The source is a middle-aged man who received an inactivated influenza vaccine. Sequencing used CD8+ T cells sorted from PBMCs, obtained 5 days after vaccination. The CDR3 loop is CASSPPIGTGLYEQYF. CDR3 in DNA: TGTGCCAGCTCACCACCAATCGGGACAGGGCTCTACGAGCAGTACTTC. Together with reference TRBV18 and TRBJ2-7, the CDR3 gives the full variable domain: NAGVMQNPRHLVRRRGQEARLRCSPMKGHSHVYWYRQLPEEGLKFMVYLQKENIIDESGMPKERFSAEFPKEGPSILRIQQVVRGDSAAYFCASSPPIGTGLYEQYFGPGTRLTVT.